Described below is a single T cell receptor (beta chain) sequence and its context. What it recognizes is unknown. This entry is derived from a study of cytomegalovirus exposure and HLA in healthy donors. Regarding the study as a whole: Among the CMV-associated chains, three were confirmed in vitro as specific for CMV antigens. Most TCR sequences were rare, but some public TCRs occurred in many donors. Among TCR beta chains, those listed as cytomegalovirus-associated numbered roughly 150.

V lost 7 bases and J 12 bases, leaving 25 bases between the germline ends. The CDR3 covers 14 residues. The germline V gene has CDR1 SNHLY and CDR2 FYNNEI. Repertoires were generated with immunoSEQ multiplex PCR, while TCRdb's copy carries only in-frame clones and drops some. The data contain under 95,000 clones, approximately 95% of them singletons. The donors belonged to the roughly 130-subject validation cohort, separate from the roughly 670-subject first cohort. The genes are TRBV2 and TRBJ2-7; no firm D call. The source material was PBMCs. This clonotype originated in a woman in her late teens or twenties in good health and CMV-seropositive. The CDR3 loop is CASIRVAEWHGAYF. Here the CDR3 DNA reads TGTGCCAGCATCCGGGTGGCAGAATGGCATGGTGCGTACTTC.